This T cell receptor beta chain was identified in a study of OX40 agonist ivuxolimab in advanced cancers. Across the whole study: Ivuxolimab, which patients received intravenously every 2 weeks, was dosed at 0.01 to 10 mg/kg. Participants, around 80% male, averaged roughly 55 years of age, ranging from about 23 to 80.

CDR3 length: 13 residues. V was clipped by 1 base and J by 7 bases, with 10 bases between them. The germline V gene has CDR1 SGHAT and CDR2 FQNNGV. The repertoire was sequenced with immunoSEQ multiplex PCR; TCRdb's copy has only in-frame clones and lacks some. The table includes tens of thousands of clones, about four fifths detected once. The sequence was collected from an adult with an advanced solid tumor such as melanoma, head and neck, liver or kidney cancer. The chain combines TRBV11-2 with TRBJ1-1, with a tentative D call TRBD1 (6 bases). Sample: CD4+ or CD8+ T cells sorted from blood, taken in a trial of the OX40 agonist ivuxolimab. CDR3 bases: TGTGCCAGCAGCTTAGCAGGGGCGGTTGAAGCTTTCTTT. Its translation: CASSLAGAVEAFF.